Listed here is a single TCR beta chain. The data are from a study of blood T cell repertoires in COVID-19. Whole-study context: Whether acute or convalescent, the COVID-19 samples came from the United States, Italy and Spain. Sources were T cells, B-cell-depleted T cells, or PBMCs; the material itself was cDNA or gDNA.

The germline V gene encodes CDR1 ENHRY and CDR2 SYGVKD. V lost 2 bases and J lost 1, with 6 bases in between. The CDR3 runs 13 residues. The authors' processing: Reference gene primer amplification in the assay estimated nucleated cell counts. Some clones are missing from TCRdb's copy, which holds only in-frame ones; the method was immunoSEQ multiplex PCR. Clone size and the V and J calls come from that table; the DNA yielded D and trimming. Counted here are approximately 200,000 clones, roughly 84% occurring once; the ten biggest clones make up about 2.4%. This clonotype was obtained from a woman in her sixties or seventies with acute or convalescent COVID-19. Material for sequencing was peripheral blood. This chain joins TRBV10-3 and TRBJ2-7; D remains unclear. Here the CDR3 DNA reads TGTGCCATCAGTGAGCGAGTATCCTACGAGCAGTACTTC. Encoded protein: CAISERVSYEQYF.